The rows below give T cell receptor beta chains drawn from one sample of a study of T cells in tuberculosis. The data were produced by immunoSEQ multiplex PCR, yet TCRdb's version contains in-frame clones alone and is incomplete. The sample consists of tens of thousands of clones, nearly 90% of them appearing once. The specimen comprised PBMCs, sampled at tuberculosis diagnosis. These receptors were taken from an adult with tuberculosis. Both conserved end residues are part of each CDR3. Fields, in order: CDR3 length, D gene, clone size, J gene, V gene, CDR3 protein, CDR3 DNA. The D gene is left open where the match is weak. Size is omitted from some rows. Given values are once, few, many or a class for expanded clones.

length: 15
D: -
size: -
J: TRBJ1-1
V: TRBV18
CDR3: CASSPARQSNTEAFF
DNA: TGTGCCAGCTCACCAGCCAGACAGTCGAACACTGAAGCTTTCTTT

length: 18
D: TRBD2
size: -
J: TRBJ2-3
V: TRBV5-6
CDR3: CASRYRTSGRSSTDTQYF
DNA: TGTGCCAGCAGATACAGGACTAGCGGGAGATCTAGCACAGATACGCAGTATTTT

length: 13
D: -
size: -
J: TRBJ1-2
V: TRBV2
CDR3: CASSETMSYGYTF
DNA: TGTGCCAGCAGTGAAACGATGAGCTATGGCTACACCTTC

length: 11
D: -
size: -
J: TRBJ1-1
V: TRBV19
CDR3: CASSIGHHRRF
DNA: TGTGCCAGTAGTATTGGACACCACCGGCGCTTT

length: 13
D: -
size: -
J: TRBJ1-2
V: TRBV29-1
CDR3: CSVEDGSNYGYTF
DNA: TGCAGCGTTGAAGACGGGTCTAACTATGGCTACACCTTC

length: 15
D: -
size: -
J: TRBJ2-1
V: TRBV9
CDR3: CASSVRGNSYNEQFF
DNA: TGTGCCAGCAGCGTACGGGGGAACTCCTACAATGAGCAGTTCTTC

length: 11
D: -
size: -
J: TRBJ2-1
V: TRBV5-1
CDR3: CASSLSGEQFF
DNA: TGCGCCAGCAGCCTGTCAGGAGAGCAGTTCTTC

length: 11
D: TRBD1
size: -
J: TRBJ2-7
V: TRBV20-1
CDR3: CSASGDREQYF
DNA: TGCAGTGCTAGTGGGGACAGGGAACAGTACTTC

length: 14
D: -
size: -
J: TRBJ1-1
V: TRBV28
CDR3: CASSSQGSNTEAFF
DNA: TGTGCCAGCAGCTCTCAGGGGTCAAACACTGAAGCTTTCTTT

length: 15
D: -
size: -
J: TRBJ2-3
V: TRBV19
CDR3: CASSIDGGGTDTQYF
DNA: TGTGCCAGTAGTATAGATGGGGGCGGCACAGATACGCAGTATTTT

length: 15
D: TRBD2
size: -
J: TRBJ2-1
V: TRBV7-9
CDR3: CASTRLAGVVHEQFF
DNA: TGTGCCAGCACCCGTCTAGCGGGAGTTGTGCATGAGCAGTTCTTC

length: 14
D: -
size: once
J: TRBJ1-4
V: TRBV5-4
CDR3: CASSRYGRNEKLFF
DNA: TGTGCCAGCAGCCGGTACGGGAGGAATGAAAAACTGTTTTTT

length: 15
D: -
size: -
J: TRBJ2-1
V: TRBV9
CDR3: CASSVSVGSNSEQFF
DNA: TGTGCCAGCAGCGTTTCTGTCGGGAGTAATAGTGAGCAGTTCTTC

length: 15
D: -
size: -
J: TRBJ1-5
V: TRBV6-1
CDR3: CASSELGGNNQPQHF
DNA: TGTGCCAGCAGTGAATTAGGAGGTAACAATCAGCCCCAGCATTTT

length: 12
D: -
size: -
J: TRBJ2-7
V: TRBV6-1
CDR3: CASRGSTYEQYF
DNA: TGTGCCAGCAGGGGGAGCACCTACGAGCAGTACTTC

length: 16
D: TRBD2
size: -
J: TRBJ2-1
V: TRBV5-4
CDR3: CASSTGTSGRHNEQFF
DNA: TGTGCCAGCAGTACCGGGACTAGCGGGAGGCATAATGAGCAGTTCTTC

length: 17
D: TRBD2
size: -
J: TRBJ2-7
V: TRBV13
CDR3: CASSPQPTSGGALEQYF
DNA: TGTGCCAGCAGCCCACAACCTACTAGCGGGGGGGCCCTCGAGCAGTACTTC

length: 12
D: -
size: few
J: TRBJ1-5
V: TRBV6-6
CDR3: CASMVGDQPQHF
DNA: TGTGCCAGCATGGTCGGAGATCAGCCCCAGCATTTT

length: 15
D: TRBD2
size: once
J: TRBJ2-3
V: TRBV11-2
CDR3: CASSLDLGGTDTQYF
DNA: TGTGCCAGCAGCTTAGATCTCGGGGGGACAGATACGCAGTATTTT

length: 13
D: -
size: -
J: TRBJ1-1
V: TRBV5-6
CDR3: CASSFLWGDEAFF
DNA: TGTGCCAGCAGCTTTCTCTGGGGAGATGAAGCTTTCTTT

length: 13
D: -
size: -
J: TRBJ1-1
V: TRBV7-9
CDR3: CASRGTGNTEAFF
DNA: TGTGCCAGCAGGGGGACTGGGAACACTGAAGCTTTCTTT

length: 13
D: -
size: -
J: TRBJ1-2
V: TRBV19
CDR3: CATRRGNRYGYTF
DNA: TGTGCCACTCGAAGGGGAAATCGGTATGGCTACACCTTC

length: 14
D: -
size: once
J: TRBJ2-5
V: TRBV4-3
CDR3: CASSQGGGRETQYF
DNA: TGCGCCAGCAGCCAAGGGGGGGGGCGAGAGACCCAGTACTTC

length: 15
D: TRBD2
size: once
J: TRBJ2-3
V: TRBV27
CDR3: CASSRLAGRWDTQYF
DNA: TGTGCCAGCTCGCGACTAGCGGGGCGGTGGGATACGCAGTATTTT

length: 15
D: -
size: -
J: TRBJ1-5
V: TRBV2
CDR3: CASSDRANSNQPQHF
DNA: TGTGCCAGCAGTGACAGGGCCAACAGCAATCAGCCCCAGCATTTT

length: 15
D: -
size: -
J: TRBJ1-5
V: TRBV27
CDR3: CASSLWGLGNQPQHF
DNA: TGTGCCAGCAGTTTATGGGGGCTGGGCAATCAGCCCCAGCATTTT

length: 16
D: TRBD1
size: once
J: TRBJ2-7
V: TRBV4-3
CDR3: CASSQGHSGGAYEQYF
DNA: TGCGCCAGCAGCCAAGGGCATTCAGGGGGCGCATACGAGCAGTACTTC

length: 14
D: -
size: -
J: TRBJ1-6
V: TRBV6-5
CDR3: CASSYGQSNSPLHF
DNA: TGTGCCAGCAGTTACGGGCAGTCGAATTCACCCCTCCACTTT

length: 15
D: TRBD2
size: -
J: TRBJ2-1
V: TRBV7-9
CDR3: CASSLAGLASNEQFF
DNA: TGTGCCAGCAGCTTAGCGGGACTAGCGAGCAATGAGCAGTTCTTC

length: 15
D: TRBD1
size: -
J: TRBJ2-7
V: TRBV5-1
CDR3: CASTLGDRDVHEQYF
DNA: TGCGCCAGCACCCTAGGGGACAGGGATGTCCACGAGCAGTACTTC

length: 15
D: -
size: -
J: TRBJ1-6
V: TRBV6-5
CDR3: CASSYSSPDNSPLHF
DNA: TGTGCCAGCAGTTACTCGTCTCCCGATAATTCACCCCTCCACTTT

length: 15
D: -
size: -
J: TRBJ2-1
V: TRBV9
CDR3: CASSTRGGGPDRQFF
DNA: TGTGCCAGCAGCACCCGAGGGGGAGGGCCCGATCGGCAGTTCTTC

length: 14
D: TRBD2
size: -
J: TRBJ2-1
V: TRBV7-2
CDR3: CASSSGLAGGIRFF
DNA: TGTGCCAGCAGCTCGGGACTAGCGGGAGGGATCCGGTTCTTC

length: 14
D: TRBD1
size: -
J: TRBJ1-2
V: TRBV5-4
CDR3: CASSRTGEDYGYTF
DNA: TGTGCCAGCAGCCGGACAGGGGAGGACTATGGCTACACCTTC

length: 16
D: -
size: -
J: TRBJ2-1
V: TRBV14
CDR3: CASSQVWGPARGEQFF
DNA: TGTGCCAGCAGCCAAGTTTGGGGGCCAGCGCGAGGTGAGCAGTTCTTC

length: 17
D: -
size: -
J: TRBJ1-5
V: TRBV7-9
CDR3: CASSSRKQGPEDQPQHF
DNA: TGTGCCAGCAGCTCGCGGAAACAGGGCCCTGAGGATCAGCCCCAGCATTTT

length: 14
D: TRBD1
size: -
J: TRBJ2-2
V: TRBV9
CDR3: CASSPGGETGELFF
DNA: TGTGCCAGCAGCCCAGGGGGCGAGACCGGGGAGCTGTTTTTT

length: 14
D: -
size: -
J: TRBJ1-1
V: TRBV4-1
CDR3: CASSQVLRNTEAFF
DNA: TGCGCCAGCAGCCAAGTTCTCAGGAACACTGAAGCTTTCTTT

length: 12
D: -
size: -
J: TRBJ1-2
V: TRBV7-8
CDR3: CASSPGAPGYTF
DNA: TGTGCCAGCAGCCCAGGGGCGCCTGGCTACACCTTC

length: 13
D: -
size: -
J: TRBJ2-5
V: TRBV30
CDR3: CAWSGGFQETQYF
DNA: TGTGCCTGGAGCGGGGGATTCCAAGAGACCCAGTACTTC

length: 13
D: -
size: -
J: TRBJ1-5
V: TRBV14
CDR3: CASSQERGQPQHF
DNA: TGTGCCAGCAGCCAAGAACGGGGACAGCCCCAGCATTTT

length: 16
D: -
size: once
J: TRBJ2-5
V: TRBV29-1
CDR3: CSVSRTGLVWGETQYF
DNA: TGCAGCGTTTCGAGAACAGGGCTGGTTTGGGGAGAGACCCAGTACTTC

length: 11
D: -
size: -
J: TRBJ2-7
V: TRBV6-5
CDR3: CASSFSYEQYF
DNA: TGTGCCAGCAGTTTCAGCTACGAGCAGTACTTC

length: 14
D: -
size: -
J: TRBJ1-1
V: TRBV14
CDR3: CASSHDQVYTEAFF
DNA: TGTGCCAGCAGCCACGATCAGGTTTACACTGAAGCTTTCTTT